The sequence of this T cell receptor (beta chain) was determined in a study of shared clonotypes between healthy human individuals. Overall study context: The study drew on two women and a few men aged 18 to 49 as donors. Study observations and caveats: Clonotype sharing among donors was thought likely to change with sequencing depth.

Comments on this clone: Its matching antigen is unknown.

Looked up from germline, CDR1 is LGHNA and CDR2 is YNFKEQ. The CDR3 runs to 16 residues. Trimming cost V 3 bases and J 3 bases; bases outside gene matches: 10. This table comes from immunoSEQ multiplex PCR, and its TCRdb copy is limited to in-frame clones, with some not included. This table holds some 500,000 clones, roughly 95% found once. The chain couples TRBV4-2 to TRBJ2-7, with 8 bases aligning to TRBD1. The TCR originated in a young woman in good health. The material sequenced was naive CD4+ T cells sorted from blood. The sample's subset: CD45RA+ positively selected. DNA of the CDR3: TGTGCCAGCAGCCACACCACCGGACAGGGCATCTACGAGCAGTACTTC. Translated: CASSHTTGQGIYEQYF.